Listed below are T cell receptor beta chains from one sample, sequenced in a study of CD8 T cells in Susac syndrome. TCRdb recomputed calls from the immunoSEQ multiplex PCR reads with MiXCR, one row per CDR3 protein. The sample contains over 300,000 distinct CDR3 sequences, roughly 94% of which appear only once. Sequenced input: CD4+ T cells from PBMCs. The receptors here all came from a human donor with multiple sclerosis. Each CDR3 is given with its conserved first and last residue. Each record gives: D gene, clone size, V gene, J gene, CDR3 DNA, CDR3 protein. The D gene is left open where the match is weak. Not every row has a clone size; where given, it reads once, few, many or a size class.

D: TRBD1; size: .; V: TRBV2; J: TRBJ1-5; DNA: TGTGCCAGCAGGCACACAGGGGGAAATCAGCCCCAGCATTTT; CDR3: CASRHTGGNQPQHF
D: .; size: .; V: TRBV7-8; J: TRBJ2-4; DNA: TGTGCCAGCAGCCCGAACTCCGGGGCGGGGACCAAAAACATTCAGTACTTC; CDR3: CASSPNSGAGTKNIQYF
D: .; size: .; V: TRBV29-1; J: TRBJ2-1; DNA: TGCAGCGTTGACCTACCATTCTCCCGTGAGCAGTTCTTC; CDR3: CSVDLPFSREQFF
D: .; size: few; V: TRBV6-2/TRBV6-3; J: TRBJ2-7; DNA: TGTGCCAGCAGTTACGCCTTCCCGGTAAGCTCCTACGAGCAGTACTTC; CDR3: CASSYAFPVSSYEQYF
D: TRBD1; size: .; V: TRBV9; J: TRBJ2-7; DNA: TGTGCCAGCAGCGCCACGACAGGGGGAGCCGAGCAGTACTTC; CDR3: CASSATTGGAEQYF
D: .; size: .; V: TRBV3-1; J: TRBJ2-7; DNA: TGTGCCAGCAGCCAAGTCCCCTACGAGCAGTACTTC; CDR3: CASSQVPYEQYF
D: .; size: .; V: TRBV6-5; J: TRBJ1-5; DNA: TGTGCCAGCAGTCGGGGGTTTAGTAGCAATCAGCCCCAGCATTTT; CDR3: CASSRGFSSNQPQHF
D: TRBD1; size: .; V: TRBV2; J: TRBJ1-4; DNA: TGTGCCAGCACCTTTTTGGGACAGGGGGACAAACTGTTTTTT; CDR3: CASTFLGQGDKLFF
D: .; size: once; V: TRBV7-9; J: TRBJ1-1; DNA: TGTGCCAGCAGCGCACGGTGGACTGAAGCTTTCTTT; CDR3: CASSARWTEAFF
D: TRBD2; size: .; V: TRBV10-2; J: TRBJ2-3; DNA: TGCGCCAGCAGTCTGGAGACTAGCGGGGGGTCCAGGGATACGCAGTATTTT; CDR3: CASSLETSGGSRDTQYF
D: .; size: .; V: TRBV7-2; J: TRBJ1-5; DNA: TGTGCCAGCAGTTTGGTCCAGGGAATTAGCAATCAGCCCCAGCATTTT; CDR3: CASSLVQGISNQPQHF
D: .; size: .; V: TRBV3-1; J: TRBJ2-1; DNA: TGTGCCAGCAGCCAAGGGCTAGGAACCGATGAGCAGTTCTTC; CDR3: CASSQGLGTDEQFF
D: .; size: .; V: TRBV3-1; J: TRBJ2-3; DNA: TGTGCCAGCAGCCGTCGGGGGCCGGGAGATACGCAGTATTTT; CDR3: CASSRRGPGDTQYF
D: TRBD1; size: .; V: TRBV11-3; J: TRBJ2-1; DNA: TGTGCCAGCAGCCCCCGGGACAGTGGGAATGAGCAGTTCTTC; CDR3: CASSPRDSGNEQFF
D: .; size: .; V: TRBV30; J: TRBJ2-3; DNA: TGTGCCTGGAGTGTACAGGTAACCCAGGCGCATACGCAGTATTTT; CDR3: CAWSVQVTQAHTQYF
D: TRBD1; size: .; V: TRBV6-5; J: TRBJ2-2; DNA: TGTGCCAGCAGTTCCCAACAGGGGTCCGGGGAGCTGTTTTTT; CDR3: CASSSQQGSGELFF
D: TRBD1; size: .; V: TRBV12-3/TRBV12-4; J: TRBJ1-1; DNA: TGTGCCAGCAGCTTATCCGGGACAGGGGGCTTTGCTTTCTTT; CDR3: CASSLSGTGGFAFF
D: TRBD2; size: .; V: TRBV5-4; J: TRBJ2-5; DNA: TGTGCCAGCAGCCCGGGGACTAGCGGGGGAGAGACCCAGTACTTC; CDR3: CASSPGTSGGETQYF
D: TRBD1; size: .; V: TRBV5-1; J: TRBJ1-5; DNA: TGCGCCAGCAGCTCCGAGACAGGGGCCCAGCCCCAGCATTTT; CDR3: CASSSETGAQPQHF
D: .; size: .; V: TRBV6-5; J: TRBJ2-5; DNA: TGTGCCAGCAGCCGAACCAAGATGGGGACCCAGTACTTC; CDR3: CASSRTKMGTQYF
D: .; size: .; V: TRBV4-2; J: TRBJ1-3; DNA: TGTGCCAGCAGCCGGGAGCCCTCTGGAAACACCATATATTTT; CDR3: CASSREPSGNTIYF
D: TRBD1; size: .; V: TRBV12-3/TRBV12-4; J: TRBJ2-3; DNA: TGTGCCAGCACCGGAGGACAGGGGGCTAAAAGTTGGGGCACAGATACGCAGTATTTT; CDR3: CASTGGQGAKSWGTDTQYF
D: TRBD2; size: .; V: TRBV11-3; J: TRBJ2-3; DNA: TGTGCCAGCAGCTTTGGACTAGCGGGGGCCCTTAGCACAGATACGCAGTATTTT; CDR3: CASSFGLAGALSTDTQYF
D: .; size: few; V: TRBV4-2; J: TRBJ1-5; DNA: TGTGCCAGCAGCCATCGGGGGCAGCCCCAGCATTTT; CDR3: CASSHRGQPQHF
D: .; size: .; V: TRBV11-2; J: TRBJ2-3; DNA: TGTGCCAGCAGCTTAGATGGAGACCGAAAGACAGATACGCAGTATTTT; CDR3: CASSLDGDRKTDTQYF
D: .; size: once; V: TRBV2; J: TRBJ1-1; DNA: TGTGCCAGCAGTGGGCAAGGGGCGAACACTGAAGCTTTCTTT; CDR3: CASSGQGANTEAFF
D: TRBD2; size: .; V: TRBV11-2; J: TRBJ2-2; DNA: TGTGCCAGCAGCTTGCTAGCGGGGGACACCGGGGAGCTGTTTTTT; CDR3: CASSLLAGDTGELFF
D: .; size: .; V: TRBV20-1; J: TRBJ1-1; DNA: TGCAGTGCTAGAGCCGGATTAGGGACACTTAGACGACTTGACATTAACACTGAAGCTTTCTTT; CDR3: CSARAGLGTLRRLDINTEAFF
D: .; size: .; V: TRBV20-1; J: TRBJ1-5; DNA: TGCAGCGCTACCCATCCGGGGCCAAACAATCAGCCCCAGCATTTT; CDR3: CSATHPGPNNQPQHF
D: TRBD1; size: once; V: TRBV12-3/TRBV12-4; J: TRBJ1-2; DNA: TGTGCCAGCAGTATCTCGGGACAGCCCTATGGCTACACCTTC; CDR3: CASSISGQPYGYTF
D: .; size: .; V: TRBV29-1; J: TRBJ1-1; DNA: TGCAGCGTTTACAGGAGCACTGAAGCTTTCTTT; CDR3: CSVYRSTEAFF
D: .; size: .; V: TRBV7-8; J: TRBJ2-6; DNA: TGTGCCAGCAGCTTAGTAGGTCGGCTAGCTTCCACTGGGGCCAACGTCCTGACTTTC; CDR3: CASSLVGRLASTGANVLTF
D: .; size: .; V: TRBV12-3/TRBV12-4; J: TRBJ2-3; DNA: TGTGCCAGCAGCCTCACGGTAGATACGCAGTATTTT; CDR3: CASSLTVDTQYF
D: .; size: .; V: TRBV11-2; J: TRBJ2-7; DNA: TGTGCCAGCAGCTTAATTAACCCGAAGGCAGCCTACGAGCAGTACTTC; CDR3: CASSLINPKAAYEQYF
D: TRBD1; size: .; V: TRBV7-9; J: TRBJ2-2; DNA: TGTGCCAGCAGCTTCCGGGACAGTAACACCGGGGAGCTGTTTTTT; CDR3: CASSFRDSNTGELFF
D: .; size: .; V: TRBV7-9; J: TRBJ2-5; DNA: TGTGCCAGCAGTCCTATCGCCCGGGCCCAAGAGACCCAGTACTTC; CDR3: CASSPIARAQETQYF
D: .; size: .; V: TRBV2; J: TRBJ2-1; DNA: TGTGCCAGCAGGTCGGGGGTAGTCAATGAGCAGTTCTTC; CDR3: CASRSGVVNEQFF
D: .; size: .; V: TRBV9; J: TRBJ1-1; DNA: TGTGCCAGCAGCGTAGACCCAACCTCGTCGAACACTGAAGCTTTCTTT; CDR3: CASSVDPTSSNTEAFF
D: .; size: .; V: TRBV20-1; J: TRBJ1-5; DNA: TGCAGTGCTAGCCAGGGTTTTGTACAGCCCCAGCATTTT; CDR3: CSASQGFVQPQHF
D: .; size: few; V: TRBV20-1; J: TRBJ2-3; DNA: TGCAGTGCTAGTACAGATACGCAGTATTTT; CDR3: CSASTDTQYF
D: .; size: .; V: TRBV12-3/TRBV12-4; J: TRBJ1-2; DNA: TGTGCCAGCAGTTTACCCCAGGGACATCCGGGACACTACACCTTC; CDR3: CASSLPQGHPGHYTF
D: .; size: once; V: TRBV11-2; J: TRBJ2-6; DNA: TGTGCCAGCAGCTTTGGGCGGATATCTAAGTCTGGGGCCAACGTCCTGACTTTC; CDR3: CASSFGRISKSGANVLTF
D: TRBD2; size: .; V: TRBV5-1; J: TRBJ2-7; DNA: TGCGCCAGCAGCCAAACCGGCAGTTCGGGACTAGCTCTGACCTACGAGCAGTACTTC; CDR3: CASSQTGSSGLALTYEQYF
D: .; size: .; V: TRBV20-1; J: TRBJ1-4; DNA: TGCAGTGCCATCAGGGGAAGAAGCGAAAAACTGTTTTTT; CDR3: CSAIRGRSEKLFF